These T cell receptor beta chains were read from a single sample in a study of response to subunit inactivated influenza vaccine. TCRdb passed the RT-PCR reads through MiXCR, listing each CDR3 protein once. The sample shows about 480,000 distinct CDR3 sequences, approximately 24% of them seen only once. The material sequenced was CD4+ T cells sorted from PBMCs, taken roughly 5 days after vaccination. The source of these receptors is a man aged 50 or older who received an inactivated influenza vaccine. Each CDR3 is given with its conserved first and last residue. Clone size appears in some rows only: once, few, many, or a class for an expanded clone.

V	size	CDR3
TRBV18	few	CASSYTTGNTEAFF
TRBV10-3	few	CAISELQGGSETQYF
TRBV6-5	few	CASSYSLGGSNEQFF
TRBV11-2	few	CASSYLGGIAGGTDTQYF
TRBV28	few	CASSPRDYRGTDTQYF
TRBV3-1	few	CASSPSTSDGTQYF
TRBV6-2/TRBV6-3	many	CASSYFVGRRTYEQYF
TRBV25-1	-	CASAGSGANVLTF
TRBV7-9	few	CASSHRYRDIQYF
TRBV29-1	few	CSVEAGGYWGYEQYF
TRBV5-1	few	CASSLTSGGFWNEQFF
TRBV20-1	few	CSAQGGGTQPYEQYF
TRBV28	-	CASSDYSGRETQYF
TRBV4-1	few	CASSQRERSGGEGEQFF
TRBV20-1	few	CSARGTGGSGTQYF
TRBV5-1	-	CASSPEPGQQNTEAFF
TRBV7-9	-	CASSLGHGNTGELFF
TRBV20-1	few	CSAYWTGSTGELFF
TRBV28	-	CASSLGFKGPAYEQYF
TRBV20-1	few	CSARDIRTSGRYEQYF
TRBV7-2	many	CASSLRGQPQHF
TRBV29-1	-	CSVVFLSDTQYF
TRBV29-1	few	CSALGTGENSYEQYF
TRBV9	-	CASSVATGGRAEAFF
TRBV20-1	many	CSPGTSNEQFF
TRBV9	-	CASSVVGNPDNEKLFF
TRBV27	few	CASSFWTGRGSDTQYF
TRBV6-1	-	CASSLQGARIGELFF
TRBV20-1	-	CSATRSGFSYEQYF
TRBV5-1	few	CASSLDRDLGTDTQYF
TRBV7-2	few	CASSLGRRGLHEKLFF
TRBV12-3/TRBV12-4	few	CASSLASGPSTDTQYF
TRBV20-1	-	CSASNRAEGWANEKLFF
TRBV6-1	-	CASSIAGTYTGELFF
TRBV5-6	many	CASSGGLLDYEQYF
TRBV2	-	CASIDREVTDTQYF
TRBV5-1	-	CASGLLAGGRNEQFF
TRBV6-1	many	CASSSNTGGEQYF
TRBV10-3	once	CAISESSGRAEQYF
TRBV5-6	many	CASSLSGTQYF